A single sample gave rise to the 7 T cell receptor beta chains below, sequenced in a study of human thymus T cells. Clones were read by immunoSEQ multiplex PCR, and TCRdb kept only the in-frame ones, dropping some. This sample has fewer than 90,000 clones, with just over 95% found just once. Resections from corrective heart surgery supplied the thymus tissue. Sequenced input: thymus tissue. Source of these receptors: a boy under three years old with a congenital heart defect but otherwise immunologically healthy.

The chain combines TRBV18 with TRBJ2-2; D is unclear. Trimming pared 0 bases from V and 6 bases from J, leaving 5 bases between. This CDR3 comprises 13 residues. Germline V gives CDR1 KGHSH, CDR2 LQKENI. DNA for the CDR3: TGTGCCAGCTCACCACCAGACGCCGGGGAGCTGTTTTTT. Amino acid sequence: CASSPPDAGELFF.

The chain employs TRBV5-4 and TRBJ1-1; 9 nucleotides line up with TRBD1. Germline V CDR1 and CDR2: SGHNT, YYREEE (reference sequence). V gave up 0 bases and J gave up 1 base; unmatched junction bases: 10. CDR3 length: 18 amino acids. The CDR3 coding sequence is TGTGCCAGCAGCTTGGTCGAGGGGACAGGGTCGGCGAACACTGAAGCTTTCTTT. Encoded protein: CASSLVEGTGSANTEAFF.

CDR3 nucleotides: TGTGCCAGCTCCCGGGGATGGGGATCCTACGAGCAGTACTTC. Translating gives CASSRGWGSYEQYF. The rearrangement joins TRBV18 to TRBJ2-7; possible D gene TRBD2, 5 bases. The CDR3 extends over 14 amino acids. Between the trimmed V and J ends, which lost 6 bases and 1 base, there was a span of 13 bases. From germline, CDR1 is KGHSH and CDR2 LQKENI.

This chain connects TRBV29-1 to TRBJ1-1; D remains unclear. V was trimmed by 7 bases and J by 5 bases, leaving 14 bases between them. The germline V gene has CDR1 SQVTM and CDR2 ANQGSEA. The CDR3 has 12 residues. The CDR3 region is CSASPQDTEAFF. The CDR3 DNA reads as TGCAGCGCCAGCCCCCAAGATACTGAAGCTTTCTTT. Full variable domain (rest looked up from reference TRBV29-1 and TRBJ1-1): SAVISQKPSRDICQRGTSLTIQCQVDSQVTMMFWYRQQPGQSLTLIATANQGSEATYESGFVIDKFPISRPNLTFSTLTVSNMSPEDSSIYLCSASPQDTEAFFGQGTRLTVV.

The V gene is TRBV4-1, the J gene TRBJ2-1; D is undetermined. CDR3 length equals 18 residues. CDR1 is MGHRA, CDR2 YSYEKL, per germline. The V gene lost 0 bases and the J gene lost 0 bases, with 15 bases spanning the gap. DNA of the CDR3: TGCGCCAGCAGCCAAGATAACCCCCTACGGAGCTCCTACAATGAGCAGTTCTTC. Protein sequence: CASSQDNPLRSSYNEQFF.

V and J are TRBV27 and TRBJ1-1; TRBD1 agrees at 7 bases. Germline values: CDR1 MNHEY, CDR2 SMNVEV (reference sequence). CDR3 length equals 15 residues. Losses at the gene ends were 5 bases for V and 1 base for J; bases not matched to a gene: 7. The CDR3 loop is CASSPFRDRNTEAFF. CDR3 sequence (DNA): TGTGCCAGCAGTCCATTCCGGGACAGGAACACTGAAGCTTTCTTT.

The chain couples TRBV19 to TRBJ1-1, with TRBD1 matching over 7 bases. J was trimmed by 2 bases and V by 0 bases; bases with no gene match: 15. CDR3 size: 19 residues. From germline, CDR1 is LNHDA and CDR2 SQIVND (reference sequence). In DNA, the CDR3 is TGTGCCAGTAGTATAGACCCGGACAGGCCCCTCAATGATAACACTGAAGCTTTCTTT. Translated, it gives CASSIDPDRPLNDNTEAFF. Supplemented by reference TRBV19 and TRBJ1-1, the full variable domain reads DGGITQSPKYLFRKEGQNVTLSCEQNLNHDAMYWYRQDPGQGLRLIYYSQIVNDFQKGDIAEGYSVSREKKESFPLTVTSAQKNPTAFYLCASSIDPDRPLNDNTEAFFGQGTRLTVV.